The rows below give T cell receptor beta chains drawn from one sample of a study of blood T cells in healthy people across ages. Via MiXCR, TCRdb re-called the 5' RACE reads, giving one row per CDR3 protein. Here the sample spans fewer than 2,000,000 distinct CDR3 sequences, roughly 32% being singletons. Material: blood. These receptors all stem from a woman between 25 and 40 years old in good health. Both conserved end residues are part of each CDR3. Each record gives: CDR3 DNA, CDR3 protein, V gene, clone size, D gene, J gene. D genes are given only for firm matches. Clone size is stated in some rows and not others, as once, few, many or a class when expanded.

TGTGCCAGCAGTGAGTCGGGACAACGCGGAAAACTGTTTTTT	CASSESGQRGKLFF	TRBV25-1	few	.	TRBJ1-4
TGTGCCAGCAGCCCCGACAGGGTTGATCAGCCCCAGCATTTT	CASSPDRVDQPQHF	TRBV7-9	few	TRBD1	TRBJ1-5
TGTGCCAGCAGCTTAGGACTGGGAAAGCGAGCGGGAACTACGCAGTATTTT	CASSLGLGKRAGTTQYF	TRBV11-2	.	TRBD2	TRBJ2-3
TGTGCCAGCAGTTTGGTTTCGACTAGCGGAGCTGGGGATACGCAGTATTTT	CASSLVSTSGAGDTQYF	TRBV27	few	TRBD2	TRBJ2-3
TGTGCCACCAGCAGAGGGAGGCGGGATACCTACGAGCAGTACTTC	CATSRGRRDTYEQYF	TRBV15	.	.	TRBJ2-7
TGCGCCAGCAGCTTGTCCCCGGCAGCTACTAACTATGGCTACACCTTC	CASSLSPAATNYGYTF	TRBV5-1	.	.	TRBJ1-2
TGCGCCAGCAGCCCCGGGGTGTACCAAGAGACCCAGTACTTC	CASSPGVYQETQYF	TRBV4-1	many	.	TRBJ2-5
TGTGCCACCTTGGGTACAACGACAGATACGCAGTATTTT	CATLGTTTDTQYF	TRBV6-1	few	.	TRBJ2-3
TGCGCCAGCAGCTTGGCCTTTTCCAACTATGGCTACACCTTC	CASSLAFSNYGYTF	TRBV5-1	.	.	TRBJ1-2
TGTACCAGCAGCCAGGTAGTGGGAGTGGTCGAGTCCATTCAGTACTTC	CTSSQVVGVVESIQYF	TRBV5-5	.	.	TRBJ2-4
TGTGCCAGCAGAGAGATCCTCGGGCATGGCTATGGCTACACCTTC	CASREILGHGYGYTF	TRBV27	few	.	TRBJ1-2
TGCAGCGTTGGGGGGAACATGAACACTGAAGCTTTCTTT	CSVGGNMNTEAFF	TRBV29-1	.	.	TRBJ1-1
TGCAGTGCTTTCAACGGGGAGGGGTACAATGAGCAGTTCTTC	CSAFNGEGYNEQFF	TRBV20-1	few	TRBD2	TRBJ2-1
TGTGCCAGCAGTGAAGCGTTTAGGGAGGGGAACACTGAAGCTTTCTTT	CASSEAFREGNTEAFF	TRBV6-1	.	.	TRBJ1-1
TGCGCCAGCAGCCAAGTCGGGGGGGCTAACTATGGCTACACCTTC	CASSQVGGANYGYTF	TRBV4-1	.	.	TRBJ1-2
TGTGCCAGCAGCCTTAGATGGACTAGCGGGCGGTACAATGAGCAGTTCTTC	CASSLRWTSGRYNEQFF	TRBV7-8	few	TRBD2	TRBJ2-1
TGCAGTGGCGGACAGGGTTGCGAGCAGTACTTC	CSGGQGCEQYF	TRBV20-1	once	TRBD1	TRBJ2-7
TGTGCCAGCAGTTACTCGAGCCAGCGGGAGGGGCATGAGCAGTTCTTC	CASSYSSQREGHEQFF	TRBV6-6	few	TRBD2	TRBJ2-1
TGTGCCAGCAGTTACTCGAAGGTAACCACCTATGGCTACACCTTC	CASSYSKVTTYGYTF	TRBV6-2/TRBV6-3	.	.	TRBJ1-2
TGCAGTGCTGCAAGGACTGCTTATCGCACAGATACGCAGTATTTT	CSAARTAYRTDTQYF	TRBV20-1	once	.	TRBJ2-3
TGTGCCAGCAGTTTGGACAGCCGCTACGAGCAGTACTTC	CASSLDSRYEQYF	TRBV28	many	.	TRBJ2-7
TGTGCCGGGGGCCCCGGCGACACTGAAGCTTTCTTT	CAGGPGDTEAFF	TRBV30	.	.	TRBJ1-1
TGTGCCAGCAGGGACAGGGGGCGTTTGGGGACTGAAGCTTTCTTT	CASRDRGRLGTEAFF	TRBV6-1	.	TRBD1	TRBJ1-1
TGCAGTGCTAGAGATTACGGCCCAAGCTCCTACAATGAGCAGTTCTTC	CSARDYGPSSYNEQFF	TRBV20-1	few	.	TRBJ2-1
TGCGCCAGCAGCCAAGGAAAGACTGAAGCTTTCTTT	CASSQGKTEAFF	TRBV4-1	.	.	TRBJ1-1
TGTGCCAGCAGCTTAGATCCGGGCGGGAGGGCCGGGTACGAGCAGTACTTC	CASSLDPGGRAGYEQYF	TRBV11-2	.	TRBD2	TRBJ2-7
TGTGCCAGCAGTTACGGTGGTATCACTGAAGCTTTCTTT	CASSYGGITEAFF	TRBV6-5	.	.	TRBJ1-1
TGCAGCTTTAAAGGGGCTAAAAGGTCCGGGGAGCTGTTTTTT	CSFKGAKRSGELFF	TRBV29-1	.	.	TRBJ2-2
TGTGCCACCACGGGGGCCGGGGGTAATCAGCCCCAGCATTTT	CATTGAGGNQPQHF	TRBV30	.	.	TRBJ1-5
TGTGCCAGCAGTCTGGACAGGCCCCACGAGCAGTACTTC	CASSLDRPHEQYF	TRBV5-5	few	TRBD1	TRBJ2-7
TGTGCCAGCAGCTTAGAGGGGGGTGCGTTTCATGAGCAGTTCTTC	CASSLEGGAFHEQFF	TRBV7-9	few	.	TRBJ2-1
TGTGCCACCAGTGATTTCCTTAGGGGGCACGAGCAGTTCTTC	CATSDFLRGHEQFF	TRBV24-1	few	TRBD1	TRBJ2-1
TGTGCCATCAGTGAGGTACCCGGAATCTATGGCTACACCTTC	CAISEVPGIYGYTF	TRBV10-3	few	.	TRBJ1-2
TGTGCCAGCAGCTTTTCCGAGGCCCGCGGACCCTACGAGCAGTACTTC	CASSFSEARGPYEQYF	TRBV11-1	.	.	TRBJ2-7
TGTGCCAGCAGCCCCAACCTACTAGCGGGGGGCAATGAGCAGTTCTTC	CASSPNLLAGGNEQFF	TRBV12-3/TRBV12-4	few	TRBD2	TRBJ2-1